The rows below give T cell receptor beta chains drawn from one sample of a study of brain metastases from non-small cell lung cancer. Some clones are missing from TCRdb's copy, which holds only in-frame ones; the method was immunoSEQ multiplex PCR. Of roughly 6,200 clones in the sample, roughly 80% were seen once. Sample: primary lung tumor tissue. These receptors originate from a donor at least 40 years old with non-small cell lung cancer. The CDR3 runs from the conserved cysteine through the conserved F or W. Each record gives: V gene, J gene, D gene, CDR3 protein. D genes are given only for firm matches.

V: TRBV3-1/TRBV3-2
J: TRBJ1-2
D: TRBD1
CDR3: CASSSGQGVEGYTF

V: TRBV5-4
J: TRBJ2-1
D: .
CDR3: CASTHSGHGDNEQFF

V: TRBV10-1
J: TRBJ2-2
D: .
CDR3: CASSRGGGTGELFF

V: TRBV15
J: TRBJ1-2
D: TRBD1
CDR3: CATSRDRDRPNYGYTF

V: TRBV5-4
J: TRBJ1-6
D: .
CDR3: CASSLETGRFNSPLHF

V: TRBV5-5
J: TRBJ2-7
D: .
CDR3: CASSLEFYEQYF

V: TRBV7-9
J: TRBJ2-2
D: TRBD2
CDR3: CASSPFGAGGTGELFF

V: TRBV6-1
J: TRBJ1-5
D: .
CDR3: CASSGETPLGNQPQHF

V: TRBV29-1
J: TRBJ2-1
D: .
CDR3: CSVRGAGVSPYNEQFF

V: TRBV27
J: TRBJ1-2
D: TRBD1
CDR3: CASSSRQGTNYGYTF

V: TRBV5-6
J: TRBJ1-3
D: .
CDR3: CASSLGETRLSGNTIYF

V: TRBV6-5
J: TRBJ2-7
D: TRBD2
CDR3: CASSPLAAGNGEQYF

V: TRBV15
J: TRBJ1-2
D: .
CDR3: CATSRISQGLYGYTF

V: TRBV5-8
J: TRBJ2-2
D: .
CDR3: CASSLQSLAGELFF

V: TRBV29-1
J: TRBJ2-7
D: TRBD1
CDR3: CSVDQTGDSYEQYF

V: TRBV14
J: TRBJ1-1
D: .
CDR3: CASSQTVGMNTEAFF

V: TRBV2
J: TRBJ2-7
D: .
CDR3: CASSEDQQGLYEQYF

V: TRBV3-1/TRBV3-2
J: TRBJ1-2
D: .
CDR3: CASSHSRQPYGYTF

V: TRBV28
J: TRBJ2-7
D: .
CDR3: CASSRPTGDSQGGYEQYF

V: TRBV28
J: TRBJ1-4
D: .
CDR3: CASRRYEKLFF

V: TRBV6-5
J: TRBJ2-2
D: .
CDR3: CASRPPLGGTGELFF

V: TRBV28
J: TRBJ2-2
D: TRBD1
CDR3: CASGRGTGLTGELFF

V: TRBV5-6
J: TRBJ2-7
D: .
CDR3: CASSLLSEQYF

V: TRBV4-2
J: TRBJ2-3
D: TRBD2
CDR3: CASSQEVAGAQGDTQYF

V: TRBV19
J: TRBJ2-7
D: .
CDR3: CASSMGRYEQYF